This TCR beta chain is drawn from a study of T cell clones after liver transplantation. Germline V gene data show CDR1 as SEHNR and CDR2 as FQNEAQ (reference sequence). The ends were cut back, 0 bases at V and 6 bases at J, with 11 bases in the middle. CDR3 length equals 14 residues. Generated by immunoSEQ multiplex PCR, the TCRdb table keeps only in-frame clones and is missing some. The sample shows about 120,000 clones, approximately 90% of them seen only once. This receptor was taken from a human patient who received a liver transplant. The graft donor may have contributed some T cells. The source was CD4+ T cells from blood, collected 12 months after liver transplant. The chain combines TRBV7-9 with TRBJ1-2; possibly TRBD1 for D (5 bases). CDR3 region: CASSLAGAADGYTF. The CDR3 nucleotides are TGTGCCAGCAGCTTAGCAGGGGCGGCGGATGGCTACACCTTC.